The following is a T cell receptor beta chain sequence with its context. Authors' analysis steps: Reference gene primer amplification gave estimated nucleated cell counts. Clones were read by immunoSEQ multiplex PCR, and TCRdb kept only the in-frame ones, dropping some. V and J calls and clone size are as listed in that table; D and trimming were resolved from the DNA. Found here are 120,000 to 150,000 clones, 75% to 90% of them singletons; the top ten hold around 4.8%. The record originates from a study of blood T cell repertoires in COVID-19. Turning to the study itself: The samples span acute and convalescent COVID-19 from the United States, Italy and Spain. PBMCs, B-cell-depleted T cells, or T cells provided the cDNA or gDNA that made up the material.

Sequencing was carried out using peripheral blood. The clonotype comes from a human donor in a cohort sampled during active COVID-19.

The DNA for the CDR3 is TGTGCCAGCTCACGTCGAAGCGGGAGTGACCAAGAGACCCAGTACTTC. Translation: CASSRRSGSDQETQYF. The chain is built from TRBV18 and TRBJ2-5, with TRBD2 identical over 8 bases. Germline V CDR1 and CDR2: KGHSH, LQKENI. J gave up 0 bases and V 4 bases, and 7 bases lay outside the gene matches. The CDR3 has 16 amino acids. The full variable domain, in which reference TRBV18 and TRBJ2-5 provide the parts outside the CDR3, is NAGVMQNPRHLVRRRGQEARLRCSPMKGHSHVYWYRQLPEEGLKFMVYLQKENIIDESGMPKERFSAEFPKEGPSILRIQQVVRGDSAAYFCASSRRSGSDQETQYFGPGTRLLVL.